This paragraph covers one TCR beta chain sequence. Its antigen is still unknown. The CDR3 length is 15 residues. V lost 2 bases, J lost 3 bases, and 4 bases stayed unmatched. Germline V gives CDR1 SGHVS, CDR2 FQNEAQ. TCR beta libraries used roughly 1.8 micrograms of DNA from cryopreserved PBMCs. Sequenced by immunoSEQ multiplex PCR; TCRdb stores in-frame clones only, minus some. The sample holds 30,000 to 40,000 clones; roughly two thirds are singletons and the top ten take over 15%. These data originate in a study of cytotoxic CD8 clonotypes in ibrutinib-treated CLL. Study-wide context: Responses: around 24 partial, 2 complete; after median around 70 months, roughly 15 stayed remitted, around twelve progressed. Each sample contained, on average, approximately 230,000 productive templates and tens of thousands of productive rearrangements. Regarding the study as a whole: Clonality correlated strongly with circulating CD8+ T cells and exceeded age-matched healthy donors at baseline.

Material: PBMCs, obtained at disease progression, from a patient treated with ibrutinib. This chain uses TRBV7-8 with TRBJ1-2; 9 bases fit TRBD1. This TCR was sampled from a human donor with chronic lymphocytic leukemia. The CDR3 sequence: CASSLRQGVDYGYTF. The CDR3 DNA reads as TGTGCCAGCAGCTTAAGACAGGGGGTAGACTATGGCTACACCTTC.